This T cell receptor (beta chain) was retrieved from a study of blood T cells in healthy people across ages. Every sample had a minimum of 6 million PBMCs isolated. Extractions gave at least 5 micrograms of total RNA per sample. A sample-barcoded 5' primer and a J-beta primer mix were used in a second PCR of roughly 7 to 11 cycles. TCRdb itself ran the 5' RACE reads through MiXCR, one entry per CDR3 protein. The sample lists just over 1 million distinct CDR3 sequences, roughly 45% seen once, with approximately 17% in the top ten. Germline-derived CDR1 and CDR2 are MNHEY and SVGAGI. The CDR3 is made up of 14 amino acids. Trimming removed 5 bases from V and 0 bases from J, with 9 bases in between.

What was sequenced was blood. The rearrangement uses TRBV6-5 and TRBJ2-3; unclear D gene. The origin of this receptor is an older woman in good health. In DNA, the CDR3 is TGTGCCAGCAGTATCGGGTATAGCACAGATACGCAGTATTTT. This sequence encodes CASSIGYSTDTQYF.